This T cell receptor (beta chain) is from a study of memory B cells and T cells in multiple sclerosis. Findings and limits, study-wide: Clone-set sizes differed between compartments, so shared clonotype counts needed normalization.

Stimulus-free culture yielded autoproliferating CFSE-dim and non-proliferating CFSE-high T cells, each sequenced separately. Pooled replicate wells came from some 5x10^7 CFSE-labeled PBMCs cultured less than nine days without stimulus. Without exogenous stimuli, 0.4 to 0.6 uM CFSE-labeled PBMCs were cultured serum-free. This table comes from immunoSEQ multiplex PCR, and its TCRdb copy is limited to in-frame clones, with some not included. The table has over 35,000 clones, roughly four fifths seen once. This clone was recorded once. Its antigen is as yet unknown. The CDR3 runs to 15 residues. Trimming took 9 bases from V and 5 from J, leaving 19 bases between them. Germline assignment: CDR1 MNHEY and CDR2 SVGAGI.

Sequencing input: PBMCs from blood kept in culture. The clonotype was recovered from a human donor with multiple sclerosis. The chain employs TRBV6-5 and TRBJ1-4; D is possibly TRBD1 (6 bases). Written as DNA, the CDR3 is TGTGCCAGTTCGGATACAGGGTTTGGGAATGAAAAACTGTTTTTT. Translating gives CASSDTGFGNEKLFF.